Below are 29 T cell receptor beta chains sequenced from a single sample in a study of T-cell memory formation after mild COVID-19. Using its own MiXCR run on the 5' RACE reads, TCRdb lists one record per CDR3 protein. The table has roughly 560,000 distinct CDR3 sequences, roughly 22% seen once. The specimen sequenced was PBMCs or a T cell subset sorted from them (not recorded which). All receptors come from an adult woman who had mild COVID-19 (a few samples of this study predate the infection). Cell type and time point are not known.

The rearrangement uses TRBV7-3 and TRBJ1-5; 8 positions match TRBD1. Trimming removed 5 bases from V and 2 bases from J; junction bases left unmatched: 5. Per the germline V gene, CDR1 is SGHTA and CDR2 is FQGTGA. This CDR3 is 15 amino acids long. CDR3 amino acids: CASSRTGQGNQPQHF. The DNA for the CDR3 is TGTGCCAGCAGCCGTACGGGACAGGGCAATCAGCCCCAGCATTTT.

The rearrangement links TRBV6-2 or TRBV6-3 to TRBJ2-2, with 9 positions matching TRBD1. Per the germline V gene, CDR1 is MNHEY and CDR2 is SVGEGT. The CDR3 extends over 16 amino acids. V lost 6 bases, J lost 5 bases, and 10 bases stayed unmatched. Here the CDR3 reads CASRPPGQGITGELFF. CDR3 bases: TGTGCCAGCAGACCACCGGGACAGGGAATTACCGGGGAGCTGTTTTTT.

The V call is TRBV12-3 or TRBV12-4, the J call TRBJ2-3; D may be TRBD2 (7 bases). V lost 4 bases, J lost 2 bases, and 13 bases lay in between. The CDR3 runs 15 residues. CDR3 protein: CASSYWGGPTDTQYF. Here the CDR3 DNA reads TGTGCCAGCAGTTATTGGGGGGGCCCCACAGATACGCAGTATTTT.

This clonotype has a handful of counts. The junction shows a germline mismatch at one end, possibly a read error. This chain connects TRBV5-1 to TRBJ2-5; unclear D gene. The CDR3 is 14 amino acids. CDR1 and CDR2 (germline): SGHRS, YFSETQ. The CDR3 DNA reads as TGCGCCAGCAGTTTGGACGTCAACCAAGAGACCCAGTACTTC. The encoded protein is CASSLDVNQETQYF.

This chain connects TRBV12-3 or TRBV12-4 to TRBJ1-2; weak D call: TRBD1 (5 bases). This CDR3 spans 14 amino acids. The germline V and J ends were trimmed by 5 bases and 3 bases, with 13 bases remaining between them. The CDR3 bases are TGTGCCAGCAGTCCGCACGGGGGAGACTATGGCTACACCTTC. This sequence encodes CASSPHGGDYGYTF.

The gene calls are TRBV7-9 and TRBJ2-3; 8 bases line up with TRBD2. CDR3 size: 13 residues. The junction had 4 bases not matched to a gene; V was cut back by 8 bases and J by 3 bases. Germline loops: CDR1 SEHNR, CDR2 FQNEAQ (reference sequence). As DNA, the CDR3 is TGTGCCAGCGGCGGGAGGAGAACAGATACGCAGTATTTT. The encoded protein is CASGGRRTDTQYF.

This clonotype was picked up a small number of times. This chain uses TRBV19 with TRBJ2-6, with 8 bases aligning to TRBD1. There are 18 residues in the CDR3. Germline lookup yields CDR1 LNHDA and CDR2 SQIVND (reference sequence). J gave up 2 bases and V 4 bases, and 10 bases lay outside the gene matches. The CDR3 nucleotides are TGTGCCAGTAGTAGAGGGGGACAGGCCGTGCCTGGGGCCAACGTCCTGACTTTC. The encoded protein is CASSRGGQAVPGANVLTF.

The chain employs TRBV7-3 and TRBJ2-3, with 8 positions matching TRBD1. Germline CDR1 SGHTA, CDR2 FQGTGA. V lost 2 bases, J lost 6 bases, and 4 bases stayed unmatched. The CDR3 loop spans 14 amino acids. The CDR3 sequence: CASSLLDRVDTQYF. The CDR3 nucleotides read TGTGCCAGCAGCTTACTGGACAGGGTGGATACGCAGTATTTT.

The rearrangement links TRBV7-9 to TRBJ1-1; the D is unclear. Trimming took off 1 base at V and 4 bases at J, with 31 bases between the two ends. From germline, CDR1 is SEHNR and CDR2 FQNEAQ (reference sequence). The CDR3 is made up of 21 amino acids. DNA for the CDR3: TGTGCCAGCAGCTTAGGTTCAGTTTTGGGGAGGGCTCCCCTTGAAGGCACTGAAGCTTTCTTT. As protein: CASSLGSVLGRAPLEGTEAFF.

This clonotype showed up just a few times. The rearrangement uses TRBV20-1 and TRBJ2-5, with a tentative D call TRBD1 (6 bases). CDR1 DFQATT and CDR2 SNEGSKA come from the germline V gene (reference sequence). V was shortened by 5 bases and J by 5 bases, with 18 bases between the two germline ends. The CDR3 is made up of 14 amino acids. CDR3 protein: CSARLGRGTETQYF. CDR3 DNA sequence: TGCAGTGCTCGCCTGGGCAGGGGTACGGAGACCCAGTACTTC.

This clonotype was counted only a few times. This sequence joins TRBV3-1 and TRBJ2-5; D is undetermined. The CDR3 consists of 16 residues. Trimming left V 0 bases short and J 5 bases short, with 16 bases between. CDR1 is LGHDT, CDR2 YNNKEL, per germline (reference sequence). DNA for the CDR3: TGTGCCAGCAGCCAAGAGGTGACCTCCCTAGGGGAGACCCAGTACTTC. Translating gives CASSQEVTSLGETQYF.

The chain joins TRBV12-3 or TRBV12-4 to TRBJ2-7, with 9 bases aligning to TRBD2. V shed 5 bases and J 2 bases; nucleotides not matched to a gene: 7. The CDR3 consists of 15 residues. The CDR3 sequence is CASSKIGLAPYEQYF. The CDR3 coding sequence is TGTGCCAGCAGTAAAATAGGACTAGCGCCCTACGAGCAGTACTTC.

This clonotype appeared a few times. V gene TRBV12-3 or TRBV12-4 combines with J gene TRBJ2-2, with 8 bases fitting TRBD1. After removal of 6 bases from V and 4 bases from J, the junction contained 7 bases not matched to a gene. This CDR3 spans 15 amino acids. The CDR3, as DNA: TGTGCCAGCAGCCAGACAGGGGCGGCCACCGGGGAGCTGTTTTTT. Protein: CASSQTGAATGELFF.

This clonotype was observed a few times. J is TRBJ2-1 and V is TRBV12-3 or TRBV12-4; D is undetermined. Trimming removed 4 bases from V and 3 bases from J, with 13 bases in between. The CDR3 totals 15 residues. The CDR3 DNA reads TGTGCCAGCAGTTCCCCCGGCCAAGACTACAATGAGCAGTTCTTC. It codes for CASSSPGQDYNEQFF.

V gene TRBV18 combines with J gene TRBJ2-5, with a possible D match to TRBD1 (5 bases). Germline CDR1 KGHSH, CDR2 LQKENI. The germline V and J ends were trimmed by 0 bases and 5 bases, with 19 bases remaining between them. CDR3 length equals 17 residues. The CDR3 loop reads CASSPPILAASGETQYF. DNA of the CDR3: TGTGCCAGCTCACCACCCATACTGGCCGCATCAGGGGAGACCCAGTACTTC.

This clonotype was seen at least ten times. This chain uses TRBV12-3 or TRBV12-4 with TRBJ2-7; D call uncertain. The V end lost 6 bases, the J end lost 4 bases, and 10 bases lay between the germline ends. The CDR3 runs 12 residues. The CDR3 DNA follows: TGTGCCAGCAGCCCTACTCCTTACGAGCAGTACTTC. Translation gives CASSPTPYEQYF.

This clonotype showed up just a few times. Written as DNA, the CDR3 is TGTGCCAGCGGCCGGGAGCTACGCACAGATACGCAGTATTTT. This codes for CASGRELRTDTQYF. This chain joins TRBV27 and TRBJ2-3; possibly TRBD2 for D (6 bases). Germline V gene data show CDR1 as MNHEY and CDR2 as SMNVEV (reference sequence). This CDR3 contains 14 residues. Trimming removed 8 bases at V and 1 base at J, with 13 bases between.

The chain couples TRBV9 to TRBJ2-1; TRBD1 is a possible D gene (5 bases). Trimming shortened V by 2 bases and J by 8 bases, and 14 bases separated the two germline ends. This CDR3 comprises 14 residues. Looked up from germline, CDR1 is SGDLS and CDR2 is YYNGEE. In DNA, the CDR3 is TGTGCCAGCAGCGTTCAGGGTATAGGGGATGAGCAGTTCTTC. It is translated as CASSVQGIGDEQFF. Together with reference TRBV9 and TRBJ2-1, the CDR3 gives the full variable domain: DSGVTQTPKHLITATGQRVTLRCSPRSGDLSVYWYQQSLDQGLQFLIQYYNGEERAKGNILERFSAQQFPDLHSELNLSSLELGDSALYFCASSVQGIGDEQFFGPGTRLTVL.

The rearrangement uses TRBV6-1 and TRBJ2-7; maybe TRBD1 (6 bases). Germline values: CDR1 MNHNS, CDR2 SASEGT. The V end lost 4 bases, the J end lost 1 base, and 8 bases lay between the germline ends. This CDR3 region has 13 residues. The CDR3 DNA reads TGTGCCAGCAGTGTGAGGGGGTCCTACGAGCAGTACTTC. It codes for CASSVRGSYEQYF.

This chain connects TRBV12-3 or TRBV12-4 to TRBJ2-7; possibly TRBD2 for D (6 bases). This CDR3 is 14 amino acids long. V was shortened by 6 bases and J by 4 bases, with 16 bases between the two germline ends. The CDR3 coding sequence is TGTGCCAGCAGCTCGTGGGGGGATCGGTACGAGCAGTACTTC. It codes for CASSSWGDRYEQYF.

The CDR3 is CASSPGRDSNQPQHF. The CDR3 region has the DNA TGTGCCAGCAGCCCCGGACGGGATAGCAATCAGCCCCAGCATTTT. The V and J genes are TRBV12-3 or TRBV12-4 and TRBJ1-5; D call uncertain. Trimming shortened V by 6 bases and J by 0 bases, and 12 bases separated the two germline ends. The CDR3 has 15 amino acids.

This clonotype has ten or more counts. The gene calls are TRBV7-7 and TRBJ2-2; no clear D gene. Germline CDR1 reads SSHAT; CDR2 reads FNYEAQ (reference sequence). The CDR3 spans 14 residues. Trimming left V 6 bases short and J 1 base short, with 9 bases between. The CDR3 loop reads CASSFDENTGELFF. The CDR3 bases are TGTGCCAGCAGTTTTGACGAGAACACCGGGGAGCTGTTTTTT.

The rearrangement links TRBV7-7 to TRBJ2-1, with 11 positions matching TRBD2. The CDR3 totals 15 residues. The J segment lost 8 bases and the V segment lost 5 bases, leaving 8 bases of the junction unmatched. Germline CDR1 and CDR2: SSHAT and FNYEAQ (reference sequence). The CDR3 region is CASSRRLAGSDEQFF. The CDR3, as DNA: TGTGCCAGCAGCCGACGACTAGCGGGGTCTGATGAGCAGTTCTTC.

As for this clonotype: One end of the junction does not line up with germline, which may come from a read error. The gene calls are TRBV7-8 and TRBJ1-5; D possibly corresponds to TRBD1 (5 bases). Germline lookup yields CDR1 SGHVS and CDR2 FQNEAQ. The CDR3 covers 17 residues. CDR3 nucleotide sequence: TGTGCCAGCAGCCTAGCAGACACGGGGGGTAGCAATCAGCCCCAGCATTTT. It yields the protein CASSLADTGGSNQPQHF.

J is TRBJ1-1 and V is TRBV3-1; TRBD1 aligns across 10 bases. The CDR3 spans 17 residues. Trimming removed 5 bases from V and 2 bases from J; junction bases left unmatched: 11. Germline V gene data show CDR1 as LGHDT and CDR2 as YNNKEL (reference sequence). This chain's CDR3 is CASSEGPGQGYNTEAFF. CDR3 DNA sequence: TGTGCCAGCAGCGAAGGTCCGGGACAGGGGTATAACACTGAAGCTTTCTTT. The full variable domain, with the rest looked up from reference TRBV3-1 and TRBJ1-1, is DTAVSQTPKYLVTQMGNDKSIKCEQNLGHDTMYWYKQDSKKFLKIMFSYNNKELIINETVPNRFSPKSPDKAHLNLHINSLELGDSAVYFCASSEGPGQGYNTEAFFGQGTRLTVV.

J is TRBJ2-1 and V is TRBV5-6, with D tentatively TRBD1 (5 bases). This CDR3 region has 16 residues. The V gene's germline CDR1 is SGHDT and CDR2 YYEEEE. V was cut by 0 bases and J by 2 bases, with 12 bases left in between. The CDR3 nucleotides are TGTGCCAGCAGCTTGGCCCTCCGGACACCCTACAATGAGCAGTTCTTC. It translates to CASSLALRTPYNEQFF.

This clonotype was seen only a few times. This sequence joins TRBV5-6 and TRBJ1-5; D is possibly TRBD1 (6 bases). V shed 3 bases and J shed 2 bases, with 15 bases lying between them. Germline CDR1 reads SGHDT; CDR2 reads YYEEEE. CDR3 length: 16 amino acids. The CDR3 coding sequence is TGTGCCAGCAGCTCTTCGGGGGGCTGGGGCAATCAGCCCCAGCATTTT. Translation: CASSSSGGWGNQPQHF.

This clonotype was counted only a few times. The rearrangement uses TRBV12-3 or TRBV12-4 and TRBJ2-5; 10 bases are a match to TRBD1. The V gene end was trimmed by 0 bases and the J gene end by 5 bases; junction bases not matched to a gene: 6. CDR3 length equals 16 residues. The DNA of the CDR3 is TGTGCCAGCAGTTTAGCCGGGACAGGGGAGGTGGAGACCCAGTACTTC. This encodes CASSLAGTGEVETQYF.

V and J are TRBV5-1 and TRBJ2-3; D is possibly TRBD1 (6 bases). Trimming took 6 bases from V and 2 from J, leaving 25 bases between them. The germline gives CDR1 SGHRS, CDR2 YFSETQ. This CDR3 region has 18 residues. The CDR3 here is CASKGGVSTSTYTDTQYF. CDR3 coding DNA: TGCGCCAGCAAAGGGGGAGTCAGTACCTCCACGTACACAGATACGCAGTATTTT.